The rows below give T cell receptor beta chains drawn from one sample of a study of blood T cell repertoires in COVID-19. Here immunoSEQ multiplex PCR was the method, and the copy in TCRdb shows in-frame clones only, minus some. The table records roughly 200,000 clones, roughly 84% of them present only once. The sequenced sample consisted of peripheral blood. These TCRs come from a woman over 75 with acute or convalescent COVID-19. Both conserved end residues are part of each CDR3. The order of the fields is J gene, D gene, clone size, V gene, CDR3 DNA, CDR3 protein. A D gene is named only where the DNA matches it firmly. Clone size is stated in some rows and not others, as once, few, many or a class when expanded.

TRBJ2-7,.,.,TRBV3-1/TRBV3-2,TGTGCCAGCAGCCAATCCCGTAGGCTAGCCTACGAGCAGTACTTC,CASSQSRRLAYEQYF
TRBJ1-5,.,.,TRBV19,TGTGCCAGTAGCGTACGACGGGACACCGATTCGCATTTT,CASSVRRDTDSHF
TRBJ2-2,TRBD2,once,TRBV7-8,TGTGCCAGCAGACGACTAGCGGGAGATCTGGGGGAGCTGTTTTTT,CASRRLAGDLGELFF
TRBJ2-7,.,.,TRBV30,TGTGCCTGGATGACCGCGGGCATCCTGACCTACGAGCAGTACTTC,CAWMTAGILTYEQYF
TRBJ2-1,.,.,TRBV7-2,TGTGCCAGCAGCTTATTTTCATCTGAGCAGTTCTTC,CASSLFSSEQFF
TRBJ2-3,.,.,TRBV7-2,TGTGCCAGCAGTGTAAGGAGGGCCGTAGATACGCAGTATTTT,CASSVRRAVDTQYF
TRBJ1-1,.,.,TRBV5-4,TGTGCCAGCAGCTTGCAACAGGCAAACACTGAAGCTTTCTTT,CASSLQQANTEAFF
TRBJ1-6,.,.,TRBV5-1,TGCGCCAGCAGCTTGGATGGGGGCACCGGTAATTCACCCCTCCACTTT,CASSLDGGTGNSPLHF
TRBJ2-1,TRBD2,.,TRBV5-4,TGTGCCAGCAGCGTGAGACTAGCGGGAGGGCTAAATGAGCAGTTCTTC,CASSVRLAGGLNEQFF
TRBJ2-7,TRBD1,.,TRBV9,TGTGCCAGCAGCGAGCAACAGGGGTACGAGCAGTACTTC,CASSEQQGYEQYF
TRBJ2-4,.,.,TRBV7-5,TGTGCCAGAAGCTTGGGACAGGAAGTAGCCAAAAACATTCAGTACTTC,CARSLGQEVAKNIQYF
TRBJ2-7,TRBD2,.,TRBV15,TGTGCCACCAGCAGAGGTTTAGCGGGAGTGTTCTACGAGCAGTACTTC,CATSRGLAGVFYEQYF
TRBJ1-5,.,few,TRBV27,TGTGCCAGCAGTTTATGGGGCGATCAGCCCCAGCATTTT,CASSLWGDQPQHF
TRBJ2-2,TRBD2,.,TRBV3-1/TRBV3-2,TGTGCCAGCAGCCAAAGACTAGCGGCGAACACCGGGGAGCTGTTTTTT,CASSQRLAANTGELFF
TRBJ1-1,TRBD1,.,TRBV7-6,TGTGCCAGCAGCTTAGTGGAGACAGGGGGCCCTTTCTTT,CASSLVETGGPFF
TRBJ2-3,TRBD2,.,TRBV5-4,TGTGCCAGCAGCCCCTCGGGCGGGAGGTTGACAGATACGCAGTATTTT,CASSPSGGRLTDTQYF
TRBJ2-7,TRBD1,.,TRBV6-6,TGTGCCGTGCGAATGGGACAGGGAACCGGCGAGCAGTACTTC,CAVRMGQGTGEQYF
TRBJ2-7,.,.,TRBV20-1,TGCAGTGCTAGACAGGGTCACGAGCAGTACTTC,CSARQGHEQYF
TRBJ1-2,TRBD1,.,TRBV28,TGTGCCAGCAGTTTATTTGGGACAGGGGTCGGCTACACCTTC,CASSLFGTGVGYTF
TRBJ2-5,.,.,TRBV3-1/TRBV3-2,TGTGCCAGCTCTTCTCGGGACTGGCAAGAGACCCAGTACTTC,CASSSRDWQETQYF
TRBJ1-2,TRBD1,.,TRBV28,TGTGCCAGCAGTGGGGATCGGGACAGGGGCGGCTACACCTTC,CASSGDRDRGGYTF
TRBJ2-7,TRBD1,.,TRBV5-4,TGTGCCAGCAGCTTGGCGGGGACAGGGTCCTACGAGCAGTACTTC,CASSLAGTGSYEQYF
TRBJ1-2,.,once,TRBV11-2,TGTGCCAGCAGCTTAGGAGGCGCCGCGAAAAACTACACCTTC,CASSLGGAAKNYTF
TRBJ2-1,.,once,TRBV7-9,TGTGCCAGCAGCCCCCCGGATGAGCAGTTCTTC,CASSPPDEQFF
TRBJ2-6,TRBD1,.,TRBV18,TGTGCCAGCTCCCTAATGGGACAGTTTCAGCCTGGGGCCAACGTCCTGACTTTC,CASSLMGQFQPGANVLTF
TRBJ2-5,TRBD2,.,TRBV5-1,TGCGCCAGCAGCTCCCTAGCGGGAGTCGAGGAGACCCAGTACTTC,CASSSLAGVEETQYF
TRBJ2-2,.,.,TRBV18,TGTGCCAGCTCACAACGAGGCGCGGGGATGACCGGGGAGCTGTTTTTT,CASSQRGAGMTGELFF
TRBJ2-5,TRBD2,.,TRBV7-3,TGTGCCAGCAGCTCGACCGGGACTACCCAAGAGACCCAGTACTTC,CASSSTGTTQETQYF
TRBJ2-1,.,.,TRBV15,TGTGCCACCAGCAGAGATCTGAGCAGGGATGAGCAGTTCTTC,CATSRDLSRDEQFF
TRBJ2-7,TRBD2,.,TRBV27,TGTGCCAGCATCTTCGTTAGCGGGAGAGGGGTCTACGAGCAGTACTTC,CASIFVSGRGVYEQYF
TRBJ2-7,TRBD2,.,TRBV4-2,TGTGCCAGCAGCCAAGATCTCCGGGGGGGGTATGTCTTGGCCTACGAGCAGTACTTC,CASSQDLRGGYVLAYEQYF
TRBJ2-7,TRBD1,.,TRBV18,TGTGCCAGCTCACCACGCCCAGGGGGCGTCTACGAGCAGTACTTC,CASSPRPGGVYEQYF
TRBJ2-7,.,once,TRBV5-1,TGCGCCAGCAGCCCAAGGACTACTGACTACGAGCAGTACTTC,CASSPRTTDYEQYF
TRBJ2-5,TRBD1,.,TRBV7-2,TGTGCCAGCAGCTCCCGACAGGGAAAAGAGACCCAGTACTTC,CASSSRQGKETQYF
TRBJ1-3,.,.,TRBV15,TGTGCCACCAGCAGAGATCGGGGGGCTGGAAACACCATATATTTT,CATSRDRGAGNTIYF
TRBJ2-7,TRBD2,.,TRBV7-9,TGTGCCAGCAGCTCGACGGGGGGGTTCCACGAGCAGTACTTC,CASSSTGGFHEQYF
TRBJ1-1,TRBD1,few,TRBV7-9,TGTGCCAGCAGCTTAGGACAGGGCTCCACTGAAGCTTTCTTT,CASSLGQGSTEAFF
TRBJ2-3,.,.,TRBV5-4,TGTGCCAGCAGCTTGCCTGGGGCAGGCACAGATACGCAGTATTTT,CASSLPGAGTDTQYF
TRBJ2-1,TRBD2,.,TRBV7-9,TGTGCCAGCAGCTTAGGGCTGACTAGCGGGAGTATTTATGAGCAGTTCTTC,CASSLGLTSGSIYEQFF
TRBJ2-7,TRBD1,.,TRBV6-2/TRBV6-3,TGTGCCAGCAGTCATCCGGGACAGGGTCTAGGAGAGCAGTACTTC,CASSHPGQGLGEQYF
TRBJ1-1,.,once,TRBV29-1,TGCAGCAACAGGGAGGGCACTGAAGCTTTCTTT,CSNREGTEAFF